Shown below are 7 T cell receptor beta chains from a single sample sequenced in a study of T cells in Graves' hyperthyroidism and ophthalmopathy. TCR beta CDR3 regions were amplified from RNA transcripts. First-round RT-PCR of the TCR CDR3 relied on the HTBI primer set. MiXCR, run by TCRdb on the multiplex PCR reads, gives a single entry per CDR3 protein. Of roughly 420,000 distinct CDR3 sequences listed, approximately 14% were seen once; the top ten hold 5% to 6.5%. Sequenced input: blood. The receptors come from a woman aged 18 to 35 with Graves' hyperthyroidism.

This clonotype has just a few counts. V is TRBV19 and J is TRBJ2-3; 11 bases are shared with TRBD2. Germline CDR1 LNHDA, CDR2 SQIVND (reference sequence). This CDR3 region has 17 residues. Losses at the gene ends were 7 bases for V and 3 bases for J; bases not matched to a gene: 12. The CDR3 DNA reads as TGTGCCAGTATAGATAGCGGGAGGGCCTTTGGGACAGATACGCAGTATTTT. Its protein product is CASIDSGRAFGTDTQYF.

This chain links TRBV5-1 with TRBJ1-4, with D unresolved. CDR1 and CDR2 from the germline V gene are SGHRS and YFSETQ. The V and J ends lost 4 bases and 2 bases respectively, with 15 bases between them. The CDR3 covers 16 residues. CDR3 sequence reads: CASSQQTGGTNEKLFF. In DNA form, the CDR3 reads TGCGCCAGCAGCCAACAAACGGGTGGGACTAATGAAAAACTGTTTTTT.

This clonotype was detected many times. The rearrangement links TRBV5-1 to TRBJ2-1; D call uncertain. The CDR3 is made up of 14 amino acids. Germline assignment: CDR1 SGHRS and CDR2 YFSETQ. With 0 bases removed from V and 4 bases from J, the gap between germline ends came to 8 bases. In nucleotides, the CDR3 is TGCGCCAGCAGCTTGGCGGCGCTTTACAATGAGCAGTTCTTC. Protein product: CASSLAALYNEQFF.

This clonotype occurred many times. The chain links TRBV5-1 to TRBJ2-7; 7 bases align to TRBD1. The CDR3 is made up of 15 amino acids. CDR1 is SGHRS, CDR2 YFSETQ, per germline. The V and J ends lost 4 bases and 3 bases, in that order; junction bases with no gene match: 10. CDR3 coding DNA: TGCGCCAGCAGCCAAACGACAGGGACCTTCTACGAGCAGTACTTC. Its translation is CASSQTTGTFYEQYF.

To note about this clonotype: It is likely a read error, because the conserved phenylalanine at the end of the CDR3 is missing. J is TRBJ1-5 and V is TRBV20-1; no definite D call. This CDR3 is 13 amino acids long. V was trimmed by 3 bases and J by 6 bases, leaving 12 bases between them. Germline lookup yields CDR1 DFQATT and CDR2 SNEGSKA (reference sequence). CDR3 residues: CSASAGWGQPQHL. CDR3 in DNA: TGCAGTGCTAGTGCCGGGTGGGGTCAGCCCCAGCATCTT.

This clonotype was seen many times. J is TRBJ1-1 and V is TRBV12-3 or TRBV12-4; 9 bases match TRBD1. This CDR3 region has 14 residues. Germline trimming cut 6 bases from V and 1 base from J; bases unmatched to any gene: 3. CDR3 in amino acids: CASRGDRANTEAFF. The CDR3 DNA reads as TGTGCCAGCAGGGGGGACAGGGCGAACACTGAAGCTTTCTTT.

The sample holds a few counts of this clonotype. The chain uses TRBV6-4 and TRBJ2-7; a possible D gene is TRBD1 (6 bases). This CDR3 has 15 residues. V dropped 3 bases and J dropped 1 base, with 13 bases sitting between them. From germline, CDR1 is MRHNA and CDR2 SNTAGT. The CDR3, as DNA: TGTGCCAGCAGTGAAGTCCCGACAGGTTCCTACGAGCAGTACTTC. It codes for CASSEVPTGSYEQYF.